The next 12 T cell receptor beta chains were all read from a single sample in a study of CD8 T cells in Susac syndrome. With random hexamers, reverse transcription was performed on roughly 0.5 to 1 ug of RNA. TCRdb re-analysed the immunoSEQ multiplex PCR reads in MiXCR, keeping a single row per CDR3 protein. The table includes hundreds of thousands of distinct CDR3 sequences, about 94% detected once. What was sequenced was CD8+ T cells from PBMCs. The receptor source for this set is a human donor with multiple sclerosis.

This clonotype was seen just once. The rearrangement joins TRBV3-1 to TRBJ2-1; D is uncertain. Germline-derived CDR1 and CDR2 are LGHDT and YNNKEL (reference sequence). V lost 3 bases and J lost 5, with 5 bases in between. This CDR3 comprises 12 residues. Here the CDR3 DNA reads TGTGCCAGCAGCCAGGCGCACAATGAGCAGTTCTTC. It codes for CASSQAHNEQFF.

This clonotype has a handful of counts. The chain joins TRBV9 to TRBJ2-3; perhaps TRBD2 as D (7 bases). The CDR3 loop spans 14 amino acids. Trimming took off 0 bases at V and 6 bases at J, with 11 bases between the two ends. From germline, CDR1 is SGDLS and CDR2 YYNGEE. CDR3 DNA: TGTGCCAGCAGCGTAGCGGCGGGGGCGGATACGCAGTATTTT. It yields the protein CASSVAAGADTQYF.

In this sample, this clonotype turned up a few times. The chain couples TRBV2 to TRBJ2-5; D not resolved. This CDR3 contains 12 residues. The V end lost 6 bases, the J end lost 4 bases, and 9 bases lay between the germline ends. CDR1 SNHLY and CDR2 FYNNEI come from the germline V gene. CDR3 in DNA: TGTGCCAGCAGGGGATTATCAGAGACCCAGTACTTC. Protein product: CASRGLSETQYF.

The genes are TRBV4-1 and TRBJ2-2; D is unresolved. Germline V gene lookup returns CDR1 MGHRA and CDR2 YSYEKL. CDR3 size: 14 residues. V lost 1 base and J lost 4, with 7 bases in between. CDR3 region: CASSQVLGTGELFF. The CDR3 DNA follows: TGCGCCAGCAGCCAAGTCTTGGGCACCGGGGAGCTGTTTTTT.

The chain links TRBV7-8 to TRBJ1-1; a possible D gene is TRBD1 (5 bases). Trimming removed 5 bases at V and 2 bases at J, with 24 bases between. The CDR3 sequence is 18 residues long. From germline, CDR1 is SGHVS and CDR2 FQNEAQ. The CDR3 sequence: CASSPGAFVAAFNTEAFF. In DNA, the CDR3 is TGTGCCAGCAGCCCCGGGGCCTTCGTGGCAGCCTTCAACACTGAAGCTTTCTTT.

The CDR3 loop is CASSPQGTLTYF. The CDR3 nucleotides are TGTGCCAGCAGCCCACAAGGAACATTGACGTACTTC. The chain combines TRBV14 with TRBJ2-7; D is ambiguous. The CDR3 is made up of 12 amino acids. V lost 4 bases and J lost 12, with 16 bases in between. The V gene's germline CDR1 is SGHDN and CDR2 FVKESK.

The chain recombines TRBV30 with TRBJ2-1, with 14 nucleotides matching TRBD2. Germline V lookup: CDR1 GTSNPN, CDR2 SVGIG (reference sequence). Trimming took 4 bases from V and 7 from J; bases not matched to a gene: 6. The CDR3 totals 15 residues. The chain's CDR3 is CAWTSGLAGENEQFF. The CDR3 DNA is TGTGCCTGGACCTCGGGACTAGCGGGGGAAAATGAGCAGTTCTTC. The whole variable domain, filled in from reference TRBV30 and TRBJ2-1, reads SQTIHQWPATLVQPVGSPLSLECTVEGTSNPNLYWYRQAAGRGLQLLFYSVGIGQISSEVPQNLSASRPQDRQFILSSKKLLLSDSGFYLCAWTSGLAGENEQFFGPGTRLTVL.

This chain uses TRBV10-3 with TRBJ2-1; the match to TRBD2 covers 11 bases. Germline CDR1 ENHRY, CDR2 SYGVKD. V shed 6 bases and J 2 bases; nucleotides not matched to a gene: 6. CDR3 length: 16 amino acids. DNA of the CDR3: TGTGCCATCAGGTCACTAGCGGGAGAAGCCTACAATGAGCAGTTCTTC. It is translated as CAIRSLAGEAYNEQFF.

V and J are TRBV9 and TRBJ2-1; 9 bases agree with TRBD2. The CDR3 contains 14 residues. J gave up 10 bases and V 4 bases, and 9 bases lay outside the gene matches. Germline assignment: CDR1 SGDLS and CDR2 YYNGEE. The CDR3 loop is CASSLIAGEREQFF. As DNA, the CDR3 is TGTGCCAGCAGCCTAATAGCGGGAGAGAGGGAGCAGTTCTTC.

The chain employs TRBV4-2 and TRBJ1-5; D is unclear. The germline CDR1 and CDR2 sequences are LGHNA and YNFKEQ. The V end lost 1 base, the J end lost 6 bases, and 10 bases lay between the germline ends. The CDR3 sequence is 14 residues long. DNA for the CDR3: TGTGCCAGCAGCCAAGGTTCGGGAGGTCAGCCCCAGCATTTT. This gives the protein CASSQGSGGQPQHF.

V gene TRBV9 combines with J gene TRBJ1-1; 8 bases fit TRBD1. J gave up 1 base and V 2 bases, and 4 bases lay outside the gene matches. CDR1 SGDLS and CDR2 YYNGEE come from the germline V gene. The CDR3 extends over 15 amino acids. CDR3 in amino acids: CASSVGTGANTEAFF. CDR3 DNA sequence: TGTGCCAGCAGCGTCGGGACAGGAGCGAACACTGAAGCTTTCTTT.

This clonotype occurred once. The chain combines TRBV12-3 or TRBV12-4 with TRBJ1-1; D is possibly TRBD1 (6 bases). The CDR3 extends over 14 amino acids. V gave up 2 bases and J gave up 1 base, with 8 bases separating them. The CDR3 bases are TGTGCCAGCAGTTTAACGGGGGCGAACACTGAAGCTTTCTTT. This encodes CASSLTGANTEAFF.